This TCR beta chain was profiled in a study of shared clonotypes between healthy human individuals. Only CD45RO-negative cells positively selected for CCR7 counted as naive CD8 cells, so terminally differentiated effector memory CD45RA+ cells were excluded. CDR3 length: 16 amino acids. Per the germline V gene, CDR1 is SEHNR and CDR2 is FQNEAQ (reference sequence). The V gene end was trimmed by 4 bases and the J gene end by 2 bases; junction bases not matched to a gene: 8. Deep-level settings were used for running the assay. The table came from immunoSEQ multiplex PCR; TCRdb's copy has only in-frame clones and leaves some out. The profile shows around 2,000,000 clones, approximately 94% of them singletons. Note on this clone: The antigen remains unidentified.

Whole-study results and caveats: Several donors showed sharing of about 5.5% of naive CD4 clonotypes.

The chain links TRBV7-9 to TRBJ1-5, with 7 nucleotides matching TRBD1. The clonotype comes from a man in his late teens or twenties in good health. Sequenced material: naive CD8+ T cells sorted from blood. The CDR3 spells CASSYTGDKGNQPQHF. Written as DNA, the CDR3 is TGTGCCAGCAGCTACACAGGGGATAAGGGCAATCAGCCCCAGCATTTT.